The entry below describes one TCR beta chain. Source study methods: Estimates of nucleated cell counts were drawn from the amplification of reference gene primers. TCRdb's table, derived via immunoSEQ multiplex PCR, lists solely in-frame clones and lacks some. Clone size and V and J calls were adopted from that table, with D and trimming inferred from the DNA. The data hold around 240,000 clones, with over 75% observed a single time. The data derive from a study of blood T cell repertoires in COVID-19. In Cohort 3, a recovered donor had either two negative PCRs, clearance, or symptom resolution. Germline CDR1 and CDR2: SQVTM and ANQGSEA. V gave up 7 bases and J gave up 4 bases, with 11 bases separating them. The CDR3 is made up of 11 amino acids.

Source material: PBMCs or T cells enriched from blood (not recorded which). The chain recombines TRBV29-1 with TRBJ2-7, with TRBD1 as a possible D gene (5 bases). The receptor comes from a woman aged 50 to 65 who had recovered from COVID-19. CDR3 loop: CSARGAYEQYF. The CDR3 region has the DNA TGCAGCGCTAGGGGTGCTTACGAGCAGTACTTC.